The entry that follows covers one T cell receptor (beta chain) sequence. TCRdb's table, derived via immunoSEQ multiplex PCR, lists solely in-frame clones and lacks some. The table lists about 72,000 clones, roughly 92% of them singletons, with over 0.35% in the top ten. This sample was included in a study of technical replicates of blood from a few donors. Deletions cut 0 bases from V and 2 bases from J, with 11 bases between. CDR3 length: 15 residues. Germline V gives CDR1 SGDLS, CDR2 YYNGEE. This clonotype was obtained from a human donor in good health. The chain combines TRBV9 with TRBJ2-5, with a tentative D call TRBD1 (6 bases). The sample was T cells isolated from PBMCs. The CDR3 DNA reads as TGTGCCAGCAGCGTAGTGGGACACCTACAAGAGACCCAGTACTTC. Protein sequence: CASSVVGHLQETQYF.